Listed below are T cell receptor beta chains from one sample, sequenced in a study of blood T cell repertoires in COVID-19. Using immunoSEQ multiplex PCR, the repertoire was profiled, and TCRdb retains in-frame clones only, with some absent. The sample holds tens of thousands of clones, about four fifths seen once. The sequencing input was peripheral blood. All receptors come from a man aged 50-60 years with active COVID-19. The conserved cysteine and the conserved F or W are not part of the CDR3 here. A clone size is listed for some rows: how often the clone was seen (once, few, many), or a class if it is expanded.

V gene	J gene	clone size	CDR3 protein
TRBV10-3	TRBJ2-3	.	AISESRLKDTQY
TRBV9	TRBJ2-3	few	ASSVPGTTDTQY
TRBV11-2	TRBJ2-7	.	ASSLEGRNYEQY
TRBV5-6	TRBJ2-5	.	ASSLVSGRGEETQY
TRBV6-5	TRBJ2-7	.	ASSYSQAYSYEQY
TRBV4-1	TRBJ2-7	.	ASRLAGGPHEQY
TRBV4-1	TRBJ2-2	.	ASSHRQANTGELF
TRBV4-1	TRBJ2-1	.	ASSKGQDSYNEQF
TRBV28	TRBJ2-7	.	ASSGEGALYEQY
TRBV3-1/TRBV3-2	TRBJ2-1	.	ASSQDPSGGAPSGF
TRBV18	TRBJ1-1	.	ASSPGPGQGLNTEAF
TRBV3-1/TRBV3-2	TRBJ1-5	.	ASSEGTGDQPQH
TRBV2	TRBJ2-1	.	ASSEQGIEQF
TRBV9	TRBJ2-2	.	ASSVGVAGVTGELF
TRBV5-1	TRBJ2-3	.	ASSASGTDTQY
TRBV19	TRBJ2-5	.	ASSFYQETQY
TRBV15	TRBJ1-3	.	ATSRTGDAGNTIY
TRBV2	TRBJ2-7	.	ASGDRELVEQY
TRBV3-1/TRBV3-2	TRBJ1-6	.	ASGDRVGSPLH
TRBV5-1	TRBJ2-1	.	ASSLGHYNEQF
TRBV23-1	TRBJ2-2	.	ASSQSVQGTGELF
TRBV11-2	TRBJ2-5	once	ASSLDWTSGGETQY
TRBV7-9	TRBJ2-3	once	ASSLAGPITDTQY
TRBV20-1	TRBJ2-1	.	SASTSGGGSRNEQF
TRBV19	TRBJ2-7	once	ASSWDTRYEQY
TRBV28	TRBJ2-7	.	ASSHRLAGAPYEQY
TRBV14	TRBJ1-2	few	ASSQVTGAYGYT
TRBV24-1	TRBJ1-6	few	ATSESVNSPLH
TRBV2	TRBJ1-1	.	ATPGSGGTEAF
TRBV7-9	TRBJ2-2	.	ASSLVPAGVGELF
TRBV2	TRBJ2-2	.	ASREGLAGDTGELF
TRBV24-1	TRBJ1-2	.	ATNGGPLGGYT
TRBV6-5	TRBJ2-1	once	ASSYRDRVNEQF
TRBV5-1	TRBJ1-1	.	ASSQGTMNTEAF
TRBV19	TRBJ2-1	.	ASSIAAGEYNEQF
TRBV10-1	TRBJ2-2	.	ASSSGTNTGELF
TRBV23-1	TRBJ1-1	.	ASSQGTGLVYTEAF
TRBV5-1	TRBJ2-5	.	ASSLSGTRGETQY
TRBV18	TRBJ2-3	.	ASSPLAGVRTDTQY
TRBV3-1/TRBV3-2	TRBJ1-1	.	ASSPVGGRWTEAF
TRBV28	TRBJ2-5	.	ASRYRVAETQY
TRBV4-3	TRBJ1-2	.	ASSQDRALTYGYT
TRBV5-1	TRBJ2-2	.	ASNRQGDTGELF
TRBV4-1	TRBJ1-5	.	ASSQDPGPQH
TRBV5-5	TRBJ1-2	.	ASSLAQGFYGYT
TRBV19	TRBJ2-7	.	ASSIDQGQSEQY
TRBV10-3	TRBJ1-6	.	AISGSRTGVTSPLH
TRBV6-6	TRBJ1-5	.	ASRLTENSNQPQH
TRBV5-1	TRBJ1-6	few	ASSLEGAYNSPLH
TRBV6-2/TRBV6-3	TRBJ2-3	once	ASSPGTRSTDTQY
TRBV6-2/TRBV6-3	TRBJ2-7	medium-sized	ASSNRDRAYEQY
TRBV7-9	TRBJ1-4	.	ASSLGGTGFEKLF
TRBV12-5	TRBJ1-2	.	ASGPRVGEGYT
TRBV11-2	TRBJ1-4	.	ASSLDIYGNEKLF